These 27 T cell receptor beta chains were all obtained from the same sample, sequenced in a study of T-cell memory formation after mild COVID-19. MiXCR, applied by TCRdb to the 5' RACE reads, yields one record per CDR3 protein. The table shows about 170,000 distinct CDR3 sequences, with roughly 13% occurring only once. The sequenced material came from PBMCs or a T cell subset sorted from them (not recorded which). The receptors here all came from a man aged 18 to 30 who had mild COVID-19 (a few samples of this study predate the infection). Cell type and time point are not known.

The sample holds a few counts of this clonotype. CDR3 loop: CASLEQGAQGTEAFF. The CDR3 DNA reads as TGTGCCAGCCTGGAACAGGGGGCACAGGGCACTGAAGCTTTCTTT. The chain employs TRBV28 and TRBJ1-1; 9 bases are shared with TRBD1. The V gene's germline CDR1 is MDHEN and CDR2 SYDVKM. V was pared by 8 bases and J by 4 bases, with 11 bases of the junction left unmatched. CDR3 length: 15 amino acids.

This clonotype was picked up a small number of times. V is TRBV7-3 and J is TRBJ2-1; possible D gene TRBD1, 6 bases. The V end was cut by 3 bases, the J end by 4 bases, with 13 bases between. Looked up from germline, CDR1 is SGHTA and CDR2 is FQGTGA. The CDR3 runs to 15 residues. The CDR3 sequence: CASSLDSQAYNEQFF. CDR3 in DNA: TGTGCCAGCAGCTTGGACAGCCAAGCGTACAATGAGCAGTTCTTC.

The sample holds a few counts of this clonotype. This chain links TRBV7-2 with TRBJ2-1, with a tentative D call TRBD2 (5 bases). CDR1 is SGHTA, CDR2 FQGNSA, per germline. The CDR3 covers 15 residues. V lost 6 bases and J 3 bases, leaving 15 bases between the germline ends. As DNA, the CDR3 is TGTGCCAGCAGTCCTTCTCCAGAGGGCTACAATGAGCAGTTCTTC. It yields the protein CASSPSPEGYNEQFF.

This clonotype has only a few counts. This chain joins TRBV2 and TRBJ2-3; D might be TRBD1 or TRBD2, each matching 5 bases. Germline V CDR1 and CDR2: SNHLY, FYNNEI. V lost 8 bases and J lost 2, with 8 bases in between. The CDR3 contains 12 residues. The CDR3 loop is CASGTVTDTQYF. CDR3 DNA sequence: TGTGCCAGCGGGACGGTCACAGATACGCAGTATTTT.

The sample holds a few counts of this clonotype. This sequence joins TRBV4-1 and TRBJ1-2; D is possibly TRBD1 (5 bases). The CDR3 totals 15 residues. V was trimmed by 1 base and J by 6 bases, leaving 15 bases between them. Germline CDR1 is MGHRA and CDR2 is YSYEKL. The CDR3 protein is CASSQAGALGDGYTF. CDR3 nucleotides: TGCGCCAGCAGCCAAGCTGGAGCATTAGGGGATGGCTACACCTTC.

Here the CDR3 reads CASRRLNRGPIGELFF. The CDR3 DNA is TGTGCCAGCAGACGACTAAACAGGGGGCCGATCGGGGAGCTGTTTTTT. The rearrangement uses TRBV6-5 and TRBJ2-2, with TRBD1 identical over 9 bases. CDR3 size: 16 residues. With 6 bases clipped from V and 7 bases from J, the junction kept 12 bases outside the gene matches. Germline CDR1 MNHEY, CDR2 SVGAGI.

Many counts were recorded for this clonotype. The V gene is TRBV10-3, the J gene TRBJ1-3, with D hard to call. Per the germline V gene, CDR1 is ENHRY and CDR2 is SYGVKD. V was cut by 0 bases and J by 4 bases, with 1 base left in between. This CDR3 region has 12 residues. CDR3 bases: TGTGCCATCAGTGAGTCGGGAAACACCATATATTTT. Its translation is CAISESGNTIYF.

This clonotype was detected only a few times. V and J are TRBV24-1 and TRBJ1-3; no clear D gene. Germline V gene sequence: CDR1 KGHDR, CDR2 SFDVKD. V gave up 2 bases and J gave up 2 bases, with 3 bases separating them. This CDR3 contains 13 residues. The DNA of the CDR3 is TGTGCCACCAGTGATTCCCCTGGAAACACCATATATTTT. Amino acid sequence: CATSDSPGNTIYF.

The rearrangement joins TRBV7-2 to TRBJ1-1; D may be TRBD1 (6 bases). CDR3 length: 14 amino acids. The germline V gene has CDR1 SGHTA and CDR2 FQGNSA. V lost 7 bases and J lost 1, with 13 bases in between. This CDR3 is CASKRGGTNTEAFF. CDR3 DNA sequence: TGTGCCAGCAAGAGGGGGGGGACGAACACTGAAGCTTTCTTT.

This clonotype was observed a handful of times. The V call is TRBV5-1, the J call TRBJ1-1; possible D gene TRBD1, 5 bases. The CDR3 length is 14 residues. Germline V lookup: CDR1 SGHRS, CDR2 YFSETQ. Trimming removed 3 bases from V and 1 base from J, with 10 bases in between. In DNA form, the CDR3 reads TGCGCCAGCAGCTGGGACGGTGGGAACACTGAAGCTTTCTTT. Translated: CASSWDGGNTEAFF.

This clonotype was counted between two and nine times. The chain is built from TRBV18 and TRBJ1-3; D is unresolved. The V gene lost 3 bases and the J gene lost 4 bases, with 7 bases spanning the gap. CDR1 KGHSH and CDR2 LQKENI come from the germline V gene. The CDR3 loop spans 13 amino acids. The CDR3 coding sequence is TGTGCCAGCTCACCTGACCAAGGAAACACCATATATTTT. Amino acids: CASSPDQGNTIYF.

This clonotype showed up just once. The rearrangement uses TRBV30 and TRBJ1-6; no firm D call. CDR3 length: 13 amino acids. The V gene lost 1 base and the J gene lost 8 bases, with 9 bases spanning the gap. CDR1 and CDR2 (germline): GTSNPN, SVGIG (reference sequence). The CDR3, as DNA: TGTGCCTGGAGTGACCCCCCCCATTCACCCCTCCACTTT. It encodes CAWSDPPHSPLHF.

A remark on this clonotype: This clone may be a read error of a much larger clone one base away. The chain employs TRBV3-1 and TRBJ2-2; D may be TRBD1 (6 bases). V lost 6 bases and J 3 bases, leaving 14 bases between the germline ends. This CDR3 is 15 amino acids long. CDR1 is LGHDT, CDR2 YNNKEL, per germline (reference sequence). The CDR3 loop reads CASSPQDRYTGELFF. In DNA, the CDR3 is TGTGCCAGCAGTCCCCAGGACAGATACACCGGGGAGCTGTTTTTT.

The table lists this clonotype with a few counts. J is TRBJ1-2 and V is TRBV9; the D is unclear. Trimming shortened V by 0 bases and J by 4 bases, and 4 bases separated the two germline ends. Germline CDR1 and CDR2: SGDLS and YYNGEE. This CDR3 has 12 residues. The CDR3 protein is CASSVEGYGYTF. The CDR3, as DNA: TGTGCCAGCAGCGTAGAAGGCTATGGCTACACCTTC. The whole variable domain, filled in from reference TRBV9 and TRBJ1-2, reads DSGVTQTPKHLITATGQRVTLRCSPRSGDLSVYWYQQSLDQGLQFLIQYYNGEERAKGNILERFSAQQFPDLHSELNLSSLELGDSALYFCASSVEGYGYTFGSGTRLTVV.

The chain is built from TRBV5-6 and TRBJ2-7; D is perhaps TRBD1 or TRBD2 (6 bases each). The CDR3 contains 12 residues. The V end was cut by 1 base, the J end by 6 bases, with 8 bases between. Per the germline V gene, CDR1 is SGHDT and CDR2 is YYEEEE. For the CDR3, the DNA is TGTGCCAGCAGCTTGTGGGGGGCCGAGCAGTACGTC. Its protein product is CASSLWGAEQYV.

The J gene is TRBJ1-5, the V gene TRBV20-1, with TRBD1 identical over 9 bases. V dropped 5 bases and J dropped 4; count of bases not matched to a gene: 6. Germline V gives CDR1 DFQATT, CDR2 SNEGSKA (reference sequence). This CDR3 is 14 amino acids long. The CDR3 coding sequence is TGCAGTGCTGGACAGGGGAATCCAAATCAGCCCCAGCATTTT. Translated, it gives CSAGQGNPNQPQHF.

This chain uses TRBV6-1 with TRBJ2-7, with no clear D. Germline CDR1 MNHNS, CDR2 SASEGT. CDR3 size: 14 residues. Trimming took 1 base from V and 5 from J, leaving 12 bases between them. CDR3 region: CASSEVGGLDEQYV. The CDR3 bases are TGTGCCAGCAGTGAAGTAGGTGGGTTGGACGAGCAGTACGTC.

The rearrangement joins TRBV7-2 to TRBJ1-5; possible D gene TRBD1, 6 bases. The V end was cut by 2 bases, the J end by 3 bases, with 14 bases between. Germline CDR1 is SGHTA and CDR2 is FQGNSA. The CDR3 loop spans 16 amino acids. The CDR3 bases are TGTGCCAGCAGCTTAATGGTCAGGGGATCCAATCAGCCCCAGCATTTT. Amino acids: CASSLMVRGSNQPQHF.

This clonotype was detected only a few times. This chain joins TRBV7-6 and TRBJ2-1; D is perhaps TRBD1 or TRBD2 (6 bases each). The CDR3 loop spans 16 amino acids. CDR1 is SGHVS, CDR2 FNYEAQ, per germline. Trimming took off 0 bases at V and 7 bases at J, with 16 bases between the two ends. This chain's CDR3 is CASSLAQVLGGNEQFF. The CDR3 bases are TGTGCCAGCAGCTTAGCGCAGGTTTTAGGGGGGAATGAGCAGTTCTTC. The full variable domain, its missing parts supplied by reference TRBV7-6 and TRBJ2-1, is GAGVSQSPRYKVTKRGQDVALRCDPISGHVSLYWYRQALGQGPEFLTYFNYEAQQDKSGLPNDRFSAERPEGSISTLTIQRTEQRDSAMYRCASSLAQVLGGNEQFFGPGTRLTVL.

V gene TRBV5-1 combines with J gene TRBJ2-5; weak D call: TRBD2 (5 bases). This CDR3 has 15 amino acids. Per germline, CDR1 SGHRS and CDR2 YFSETQ. The V gene lost 3 bases and the J gene lost 2 bases, with 14 bases spanning the gap. CDR3 in DNA: TGCGCCAGCAGCTCCTTGGGTCAGCGGCAAGAGACCCAGTACTTC. Its translation is CASSSLGQRQETQYF.

This chain joins TRBV6-5 and TRBJ2-3, with D unclear. The CDR3 is made up of 14 amino acids. Germline values: CDR1 MNHEY, CDR2 SVGAGI. The ends were cut back, 2 bases at V and 6 bases at J, with 12 bases in the middle. The chain's CDR3 is CASSYRAQGDTQYF. Here the CDR3 DNA reads TGTGCCAGCAGTTACCGGGCCCAAGGGGATACGCAGTATTTT.

Only a few counts were recorded for this clonotype. The chain recombines TRBV5-1 with TRBJ1-5; TRBD1 is a possible D gene (6 bases). The CDR3 runs 14 residues. V was trimmed by 4 bases and J by 3 bases, leaving 11 bases between them. In germline, CDR1 is SGHRS, CDR2 YFSETQ. Written as DNA, the CDR3 is TGCGCCAGCAGCCCTGGACAGCTCAATCAGCCCCAGCATTTT. It specifies CASSPGQLNQPQHF. Using reference TRBV5-1 and TRBJ1-5 for the parts outside the CDR3, the full variable domain is KAGVTQTPRYLIKTRGQQVTLSCSPISGHRSVSWYQQTPGQGLQFLFEYFSETQRNKGNFPGRFSGRQFSNSRSEMNVSTLELGDSALYLCASSPGQLNQPQHFGDGTRLSIL.

This chain links TRBV20-1 with TRBJ1-2; 7 bases line up with TRBD1. The V segment lost 6 bases and the J segment 5 bases; nucleotides outside the gene matches: 15. CDR1 is DFQATT, CDR2 SNEGSKA, per germline (reference sequence). The CDR3 extends over 15 amino acids. The CDR3 DNA is TGCAGTGCGGGGACAGAGACCACAATTCTTTATGGCTACACCTTC. Protein sequence: CSAGTETTILYGYTF.

This clonotype was found a few times. The gene calls are TRBV7-2 and TRBJ2-6; no reliable D call. The CDR3 is 14 residues long. The germline V gene encodes CDR1 SGHTA and CDR2 FQGNSA. Trimming shortened V by 7 bases and J by 0 bases, and 7 bases separated the two germline ends. The CDR3 nucleotides are TGTGCCAGCACGCAGAACTCTGGGGCCAACGTCCTGACTTTC. Translation: CASTQNSGANVLTF. The complete variable domain, with remaining parts taken from reference TRBV7-2 and TRBJ2-6, reads GAGVSQSPSNKVTEKGKDVELRCDPISGHTALYWYRQSLGQGLEFLIYFQGNSAPDKSGLPSDRFSAERTGGSVSTLTIQRTQQEDSAVYLCASTQNSGANVLTFGAGSRLTVL.

This clonotype has more than one count but fewer than ten. V and J are TRBV3-2 and TRBJ2-7; the D call TRBD1 from the table was never checked on the DNA. TRBV3-2 is recorded as a pseudogene. The CDR3 consists of 20 residues. The CDR3 DNA sequence: TGTGCCAGCAGCCACCAACCTGTCGCTGGAGTGCGGGGGCTCCCGTGTGAGCAGTACGTC. Amino acid sequence: CASSHQPVAGVRGLPCEQYV.

This clonotype was detected ten times or more. The V and J genes are TRBV7-2 and TRBJ2-1, with D possibly matching TRBD2 (7 bases). Deletions cut 3 bases from V and 6 bases from J, with 15 bases between. CDR3 size: 15 residues. In germline, CDR1 is SGHTA, CDR2 FQGNSA. This CDR3 reads CASSLGGATSNEQFF. The CDR3 nucleotides are TGTGCCAGCAGCTTGGGGGGGGCCACCTCCAATGAGCAGTTCTTC.

This clonotype was recorded at least ten times. This chain connects TRBV12-3 or TRBV12-4 to TRBJ1-6; maybe TRBD1 (6 bases). CDR3 size: 18 residues. V shed 1 base and J shed 8 bases, with 21 bases lying between them. The CDR3 DNA is TGTGCCAGCAGTTTAGAACAGGGCATTGGCGCATTGGATTCACCCCTCCACTTT. Amino acids: CASSLEQGIGALDSPLHF.